The entry below gives a single T cell receptor (beta chain) sequence along with its context. No antigen is known for it. No base quality information exists; no much larger clone differs at one position. This entry comes from a study of blood T cells in healthy people across ages (dated by TCRdb to 2013 to 2016). Regarding the study in general: Template switching captured roughly one uniquely barcoded TCR beta cDNA molecule per two T cells in model experiments. To track age-related changes in TCR beta repertoire diversity, the study relied on deep sequencing normalized with unique cDNA molecular identifiers. The donors were divided into four age groups: young (average around 16 years), middle-aged (about 40), aged (roughly 60) and long-lived (nearly 85). Donors of different ages were randomly distributed across sequencing lanes to avoid experimental bias. The study analyzed two additional independent replicas of 1 million unique cDNA reads from the same blood draw for two donors, one aged 18 to 30 and one aged 80 or older.

Systemically healthy Caucasian individuals from Russia, about 38 in total and aged roughly 6 to 100 years, were included as donors. Each donor gave ten milliliters of peripheral blood, drawn into EDTA-treated Vacutainer tubes. Ficoll-Paque density-gradient centrifugation was used to isolate PBMCs, with at least 6.5 million obtained per sample. Total RNA, at least 6 micrograms per sample, was extracted from PBMCs with Trizol reagent. Naive CD45RAhigh/CD27high T cell percentages were measured by flow cytometry on a PBMC aliquot from every donor. The method behind the library was 5' RACE. Data came from an Illumina HiSeq 2500. A second PCR of about 6 to 12 cycles was run with a J-beta primer mix and a sample-barcoded 5' primer. Each TCR beta cDNA molecule received a unique molecular identifier from a template-switch 5' adaptor carrying 12 random nucleotides. Each sample yielded at least 2.5 million CDR3-containing paired-end reads. First-strand cDNA synthesis was performed from all RNA using the Mint cDNA synthesis kit, with priming by a TRBC-specific oligonucleotide. Following uracil-DNA glycosylase treatment, a first 18-cycle PCR with universal primers M1SS and BC2_uni_R was performed on all cDNA. In the paper's pipeline: Each sample was normalized by randomly selecting 1 million high-quality reads, each carrying a distinct molecular identifier. Instead of being binned into consensus sequences, reads with shared molecular identifiers were discarded. MiTCR, run with a Q25 quality threshold and the strictest error-elimination algorithm, handled CDR3 identification, clonotype clustering and error correction. A nonparametric unseen species model with Euler transformation was used to estimate lower-bound total TCR beta diversity. Using fastp at Q25 and MiXCR, TCRdb reprocessed the public reads and kept productive beta chains. Every CDR3 protein is listed once, alongside the most common genes and DNA of its rows. The V and J calls shown here were made by TCRdb, not taken from the authors' results. The sample has fewer than 1.5 million distinct CDR3 sequences on record, 42% of them singletons. 7% to 9% of the sample is taken by the ten largest.

From the cysteine through the phenylalanine, the CDR3 covers 13 amino acids. The DNA shown is the 39-base CDR3, in frame from base 1. The germline V gene provides CDR1 MNHEY and CDR2 SVGAGI. At the junction V is shortened by 8 bases and J by 9 bases, with 17 bases in between. Results the study describes overall, beyond this receptor: The long-lived group showed more naive CD4+ T cells, fewer expanded clones and increased TCR diversity than the aged group, suggesting age selection. Observed TCR beta diversity correlated strongly with the percentage of naive T cells measured by flow cytometry. Conclusive comparison of naive and antigen-experienced compartments was prevented by the profiling of bulk unsorted PBMCs. Observed TCR beta diversity per million T cells fell roughly linearly with age, and a significant reduction was already apparent by age around 40. Because donor CMV infection status was unknown, age-related changes in expanded clonotypes were potentially confounded. Estimates of total diversity from one million sequenced T cells were regarded as lower bounds and underestimates.

Recombination joined TRBV6-5 with TRBJ2-1; the D segment could be TRBD1, given 6 matching bases. Input material: blood. This clonotype was sampled from a woman aged 18-29 years in good health. This receptor carries the CDR3 CASARAGVSEQFF. The DNA sequence reads TGTGCCAGCGCCAGGGCAGGGGTGAGTGAGCAGTTCTTC.